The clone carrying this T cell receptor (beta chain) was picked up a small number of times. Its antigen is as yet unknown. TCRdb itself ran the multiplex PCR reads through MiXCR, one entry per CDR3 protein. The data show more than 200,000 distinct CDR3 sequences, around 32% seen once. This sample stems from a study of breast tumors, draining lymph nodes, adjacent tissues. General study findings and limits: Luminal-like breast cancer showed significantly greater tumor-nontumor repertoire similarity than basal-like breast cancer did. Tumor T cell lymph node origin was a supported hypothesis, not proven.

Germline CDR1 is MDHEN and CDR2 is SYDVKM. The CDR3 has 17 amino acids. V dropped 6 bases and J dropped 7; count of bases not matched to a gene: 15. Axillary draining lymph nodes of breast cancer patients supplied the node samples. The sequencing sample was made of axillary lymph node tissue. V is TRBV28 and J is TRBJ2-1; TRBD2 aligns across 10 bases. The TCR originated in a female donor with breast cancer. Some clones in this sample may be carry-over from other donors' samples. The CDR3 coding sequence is TGTGCCAGCAGCTTCCAGTATCTAGCGGGAGTGGGAAATGAGCAGTTCTTC. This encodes CASSFQYLAGVGNEQFF.